The 30 T cell receptor beta chains presented below share a single source sample, sequenced in a study of cytomegalovirus exposure and HLA in healthy donors. PCR was performed using 60 Vbeta and 13 Jbeta primers. TCRdb's table, derived via immunoSEQ multiplex PCR, lists solely in-frame clones and lacks some. The table lists 150,000 to 200,000 clones, 70% to 80% of them singletons. The sequenced sample consisted of PBMCs. These receptors were taken from a woman aged 30 to 39 in good health and CMV-seropositive.

This clone is a singleton in its sample. This rearrangement joins TRBV7-9 to TRBJ2-5; D not certain. The germline V gene has CDR1 SEHNR and CDR2 FQNEAQ (reference sequence). The CDR3 is 13 amino acids. Deletions cut 7 bases from V and 1 base from J, with 10 bases between. CDR3 protein: CASTVEAQETQYF. CDR3 sequence (DNA): TGTGCCAGCACCGTCGAGGCCCAAGAGACCCAGTACTTC.

The chain links TRBV7-3 to TRBJ1-2; D gene uncertain. CDR3 size: 15 residues. The V and J ends lost 8 bases and 6 bases respectively, with 22 bases between them. CDR1 SGHTA and CDR2 FQGTGA come from the germline V gene. CDR3 loop: CASPHSGKTCHGYTF. Written as DNA, the CDR3 is TGTGCCAGCCCTCATTCGGGGAAGACCTGCCATGGCTACACCTTC. Supplemented by reference TRBV7-3 and TRBJ1-2, the full variable domain reads GAGVSQTPSNKVTEKGKYVELRCDPISGHTALYWYRQSLGQGPEFLIYFQGTGAADDSGLPNDRFFAVRPEGSVSTLKIQRTERGDSAVYLCASPHSGKTCHGYTFGSGTRLTVV.

The chain recombines TRBV19 with TRBJ2-3; 10 bases are a match to TRBD2. This CDR3 spans 15 amino acids. Germline V gene lookup returns CDR1 LNHDA and CDR2 SQIVND (reference sequence). The V gene end was trimmed by 6 bases and the J gene end by 3 bases; junction bases not matched to a gene: 6. CDR3 region: CASSGTSGMTDTQYF. The CDR3 DNA reads TGTGCCAGTAGCGGCACTAGCGGGATGACAGATACGCAGTATTTT.

On this clone: This sample also contains other DNA sequences that code for the same CDR3. The chain couples TRBV5-1 to TRBJ2-3; possibly TRBD1 for D (6 bases). This CDR3 has 15 residues. Trimming left V 0 bases short and J 2 bases short, with 10 bases between. CDR1 and CDR2 from the germline V gene are SGHRS and YFSETQ. CDR3: CASSLEQGNTDTQYF. Here the CDR3 DNA reads TGCGCCAGCAGCTTGGAACAGGGCAACACAGATACGCAGTATTTT.

This clone has more than one count but fewer than ten. The sample has other DNA sequences that encode this CDR3 too. The J gene is TRBJ2-5, the V gene TRBV11-3; weak D call: TRBD1 (5 bases). Germline values: CDR1 SGHNT, CDR2 YENEEA. This CDR3 spans 13 amino acids. Trimming cost V 5 bases and J 5 bases, with 12 bases left between them. Here the CDR3 reads CASSRGVRETQYF. The DNA for the CDR3 is TGTGCCAGCAGCAGGGGCGTTAGGGAGACCCAGTACTTC.

This clone has just one count. The chain combines TRBV28 with TRBJ2-3, with 10 bases aligning to TRBD2. Looked up from germline, CDR1 is MDHEN and CDR2 is SYDVKM. This CDR3 has 15 residues. Germline trimming cut 8 bases from V and 4 bases from J; bases unmatched to any gene: 9. The CDR3 here is CASPPAGGPADTQYF. The CDR3 DNA follows: TGTGCCAGCCCCCCAGCGGGGGGGCCGGCAGATACGCAGTATTTT. The variable domain in full, with the rest retrieved from reference TRBV28 and TRBJ2-3, is DVKVTQSSRYLVKRTGEKVFLECVQDMDHENMFWYRQDPGLGLRLIYFSYDVKMKEKGDIPEGYSVSREKKERFSLILESASTNQTSMYLCASPPAGGPADTQYFGPGTRLTVL.

The chain is built from TRBV7-9 and TRBJ1-3; D unclear. V lost 0 bases to trimming and J lost 6 bases, with 12 bases between them. Germline CDR1 SEHNR, CDR2 FQNEAQ (reference sequence). This CDR3 region has 15 residues. The CDR3 DNA is TGTGCCAGCAGCTTAGCGCGGGGAGTAATAAACACCATATATTTT. Translated, it gives CASSLARGVINTIYF.

This clone was counted a single time. The chain employs TRBV7-8 and TRBJ1-1, with a possible D match to TRBD1 (6 bases). Per germline, CDR1 SGHVS and CDR2 FQNEAQ. The CDR3 length is 14 residues. V gave up 4 bases and J gave up 4 bases, with 13 bases separating them. The CDR3 spells CASSYRQDSTEAFF. CDR3 nucleotide sequence: TGTGCCAGCAGCTACCGACAGGACTCCACTGAAGCTTTCTTT.

The chain is built from TRBV7-9 and TRBJ1-3; D uncertain. The CDR3 totals 15 residues. V was shortened by 5 bases and J by 3 bases, with 14 bases between the two germline ends. Looked up from germline, CDR1 is SEHNR and CDR2 is FQNEAQ (reference sequence). The CDR3: CASSRLRGVGNTIYF. As DNA, the CDR3 is TGTGCCAGCAGCCGCCTGCGGGGAGTTGGAAACACCATATATTTT.

The chain carries TRBV28 and TRBJ1-5; 9 bases map to TRBD1. Trimming took 1 base from V and 4 from J; bases not matched to a gene: 14. From germline, CDR1 is MDHEN and CDR2 SYDVKM. The CDR3 length is 19 residues. Written as DNA, the CDR3 is TGTGCCAGCAGTTTATCCCGGGGGGCTGGGACAGGGAAGAATCAGCCCCAGCATTTT. It codes for CASSLSRGAGTGKNQPQHF. Filled out from reference TRBV28 and TRBJ1-5, the complete variable domain reads DVKVTQSSRYLVKRTGEKVFLECVQDMDHENMFWYRQDPGLGLRLIYFSYDVKMKEKGDIPEGYSVSREKKERFSLILESASTNQTSMYLCASSLSRGAGTGKNQPQHFGDGTRLSIL.

The chain carries TRBV5-6 and TRBJ2-6; possible D gene TRBD1, 5 bases. The germline V and J ends were trimmed by 5 bases and 3 bases, with 15 bases remaining between them. Germline V lookup: CDR1 SGHDT, CDR2 YYEEEE. The length of the CDR3 is 16 residues. This chain's CDR3 is CASSSLGVGGANVLTF. CDR3 nucleotides: TGTGCCAGCAGTTCTTTAGGGGTTGGTGGGGCCAACGTCCTGACTTTC.

The J gene is TRBJ2-1, the V gene TRBV5-4; weak D call: TRBD2 (6 bases). The CDR3 is made up of 13 amino acids. Germline V gives CDR1 SGHNT, CDR2 YYREEE (reference sequence). V was pared by 2 bases and J by 6 bases, with 9 bases between. The CDR3 region has the DNA TGTGCCAGCAGCTTAATCGGGGGCAATGAGCAGTTCTTC. The encoded protein is CASSLIGGNEQFF.

CDR3 sequence (DNA): TGTGCCAGCAGCTTAAATCGGGGAGTCCAAGAGACCCAGTACTTC. The encoded protein is CASSLNRGVQETQYF. V is TRBV7-9 and J is TRBJ2-5, with a tentative D call TRBD2 (5 bases). CDR1 is SEHNR and CDR2 is FQNEAQ in the germline V gene (reference sequence). V was trimmed by 2 bases and J by 1 base, leaving 11 bases between them. The CDR3 runs to 15 residues.

This clone was counted a few times. The J gene is TRBJ2-1, the V gene TRBV12-5; D might be TRBD2 (5 bases). The CDR3 loop spans 14 amino acids. Trimming cost V 6 bases and J 8 bases, with 17 bases left between them. The germline CDR1 and CDR2 sequences are LGHNT and FRNRAP. CDR3 sequence reads: CASGPGIVLDEQFF. CDR3 sequence (DNA): TGTGCTAGTGGCCCGGGGATAGTATTAGATGAGCAGTTCTTC. Supplemented by reference TRBV12-5 and TRBJ2-1, the full variable domain reads DARVTQTPRHKVTEMGQEVTMRCQPILGHNTVFWYRQTMMQGLELLAYFRNRAPLDDSGMPKDRFSAEMPDATLATLKIQPSEPRDSAVYFCASGPGIVLDEQFFGPGTRLTVL.

This clone was seen only once. This sequence joins TRBV11-3 and TRBJ2-3, with D maybe TRBD1 (6 bases). Trimming pared 3 bases from V and 3 bases from J, leaving 10 bases between. The germline CDR1 and CDR2 sequences are SGHNT and YENEEA. The CDR3 consists of 14 residues. CDR3 coding DNA: TGTGCCAGCAGCTTTGAACAGGGTACAGATACGCAGTATTTT. It encodes CASSFEQGTDTQYF.

The V gene is TRBV7-2, the J gene TRBJ2-5; TRBD2 might be the D (6 bases). Deletions cut 1 base from V and 4 bases from J, with 16 bases between. The CDR3 is 16 residues long. Germline V lookup: CDR1 SGHTA, CDR2 FQGNSA. As DNA, the CDR3 is TGTGCCAGCAGCTTAGGGTCGGGAGTAAGTGGAGAGACCCAGTACTTC. Protein sequence: CASSLGSGVSGETQYF.

The J gene is TRBJ2-1, the V gene TRBV4-1, with D maybe TRBD1 (5 bases). Trimming left V 1 base short and J 8 bases short, with 12 bases between. The CDR3 covers 14 residues. Germline values: CDR1 MGHRA, CDR2 YSYEKL. The CDR3 sequence is CASSQVLREDEQFF. CDR3 in DNA: TGCGCCAGCAGCCAAGTCCTCAGGGAAGATGAGCAGTTCTTC.

The chain employs TRBV5-1 and TRBJ2-7; TRBD2 matches at 12 bases. The germline CDR1 and CDR2 sequences are SGHRS and YFSETQ. The length of the CDR3 is 17 residues. J gave up 3 bases and V 8 bases, and 15 bases lay outside the gene matches. This CDR3 reads CARSGGILAGGLYEQYF. The CDR3 DNA reads TGCGCCAGAAGCGGGGGGATCCTAGCGGGAGGGCTCTACGAGCAGTACTTC. Drawing the rest from reference TRBV5-1 and TRBJ2-7, the complete variable domain is KAGVTQTPRYLIKTRGQQVTLSCSPISGHRSVSWYQQTPGQGLQFLFEYFSETQRNKGNFPGRFSGRQFSNSRSEMNVSTLELGDSALYLCARSGGILAGGLYEQYFGPGTRLTVT.

This rearrangement joins TRBV29-1 to TRBJ1-2, with D unresolved. The V gene's germline CDR1 is SQVTM and CDR2 ANQGSEA. V was clipped by 2 bases and J by 6 bases, with 10 bases between them. The CDR3 runs to 12 residues. The CDR3 DNA sequence: TGCAGCGTTGAACGGGAGATCCATGGCTACACCTTC. Translated, it gives CSVEREIHGYTF.

This chain connects TRBV28 to TRBJ2-3; D possibly corresponds to TRBD2 (7 bases). Germline-derived CDR1 and CDR2 are MDHEN and SYDVKM. The CDR3 covers 15 residues. Between the trimmed V and J ends, which lost 6 bases and 6 bases, there was a span of 19 bases. CDR3 in DNA: TGTGCCAGCAGCCCGGCGGCGGGGGCTAGGGATACGCAGTATTTT. Its translation: CASSPAAGARDTQYF.

The chain couples TRBV2 to TRBJ2-7; D is uncertain. The V and J ends lost 1 base and 2 bases respectively, with 3 bases between them. Germline V lookup: CDR1 SNHLY, CDR2 FYNNEI. CDR3 size: 12 residues. The CDR3 reads CASSEVTYEQYF. As DNA, the CDR3 is TGTGCCAGCAGTGAAGTCACCTACGAGCAGTACTTC.

This clone has a handful of counts. A much larger clone sits a single nucleotide away, making a read error possible. V is TRBV4-2 and J is TRBJ1-2; TRBD1 agrees at 10 bases. There are 15 residues in the CDR3. V lost 5 bases, J lost 6 bases, and 9 bases stayed unmatched. Per the germline V gene, CDR1 is LGHNA and CDR2 is YNFKEQ. The CDR3 region is CASSLDGTGVDGYTF. CDR3 DNA: TGTGCCAGCAGCTTGGACGGGACAGGGGTCGATGGCTACACCTTC.

The CDR3 loop is CASSQERLAGNTQYF. CDR3 nucleotide sequence: TGCGCCAGCAGCCAAGAGAGGCTAGCGGGAAATACGCAGTATTTT. The chain joins TRBV4-1 to TRBJ2-3; 9 bases map to TRBD2. The CDR3 has 15 residues. V trimming: 0 bases; J trimming: 7 bases; junction bases outside the gene matches: 5. The V gene's germline CDR1 is MGHRA and CDR2 YSYEKL.

Here the CDR3 DNA reads TGTGCCAGCTCACCCCGAGGGAGAAGGGGGCATTCGGACATTCAGTACTTC. It codes for CASSPRGRRGHSDIQYF. This chain joins TRBV18 and TRBJ2-4, with TRBD1 matching over 7 bases. The CDR3 has 17 amino acids. Germline V gene data show CDR1 as KGHSH and CDR2 as LQKENI. The ends lost 3 bases at V and 8 bases at J; junction bases unmatched: 16.

The chain joins TRBV19 to TRBJ1-6, with D possibly being TRBD1 (6 bases). CDR3 length equals 14 residues. V was pared by 3 bases and J by 5 bases, with 8 bases between. The V gene's germline CDR1 is LNHDA and CDR2 SQIVND (reference sequence). CDR3 loop: CASSMGADNSPLHF. CDR3 in DNA: TGTGCCAGTAGTATGGGGGCGGATAATTCACCCCTCCACTTT.

This sequence joins TRBV5-4 and TRBJ1-1; TRBD1 matches at 7 bases. V dropped 2 bases and J dropped 3; count of bases not matched to a gene: 7. The CDR3 is 15 residues long. Germline V gene lookup returns CDR1 SGHNT and CDR2 YYREEE (reference sequence). The DNA for the CDR3 is TGTGCCAGCAGCTTACATCCCAGGGGGGACACTGAAGCTTTCTTT. This gives the protein CASSLHPRGDTEAFF.

This clone turned up a few times. The J gene is TRBJ2-5, the V gene TRBV7-9; D remains unclear. Looked up from germline, CDR1 is SEHNR and CDR2 is FQNEAQ (reference sequence). Trimming removed 8 bases from V and 5 bases from J, with 9 bases in between. This CDR3 has 11 residues. For the CDR3, the DNA is TGTGCCAGCTCTAATCCGGAGACCCAGTACTTC. As protein: CASSNPETQYF.

This clone was detected once. This chain links TRBV7-9 with TRBJ1-1; the D is unclear. Germline CDR1 and CDR2: SEHNR and FQNEAQ (reference sequence). The CDR3 runs 13 residues. The V and J ends lost 2 bases and 5 bases respectively, with 9 bases between them. CDR3 in amino acids: CASSLNPITEAFF. CDR3 nucleotide sequence: TGTGCCAGCAGCTTAAATCCCATTACTGAAGCTTTCTTT.

The rearrangement uses TRBV11-2 and TRBJ1-2; D is uncertain. The CDR3 extends over 14 amino acids. Trimming shortened V by 2 bases and J by 3 bases, and 10 bases separated the two germline ends. CDR1 SGHAT and CDR2 FQNNGV come from the germline V gene. This CDR3 reads CASSLSQAHYGYTF. CDR3 coding DNA: TGTGCCAGCAGCTTATCTCAGGCGCACTATGGCTACACCTTC.

The chain combines TRBV6-1 with TRBJ1-1, with unresolved D. The CDR3 has 15 residues. Germline CDR1 is MNHNS and CDR2 is SASEGT. V was cut by 1 base and J by 4 bases, with 13 bases left in between. CDR3 region: CASSEGSLEGTEAFF. The CDR3 DNA is TGTGCCAGCAGTGAAGGGAGCCTGGAGGGCACTGAAGCTTTCTTT.